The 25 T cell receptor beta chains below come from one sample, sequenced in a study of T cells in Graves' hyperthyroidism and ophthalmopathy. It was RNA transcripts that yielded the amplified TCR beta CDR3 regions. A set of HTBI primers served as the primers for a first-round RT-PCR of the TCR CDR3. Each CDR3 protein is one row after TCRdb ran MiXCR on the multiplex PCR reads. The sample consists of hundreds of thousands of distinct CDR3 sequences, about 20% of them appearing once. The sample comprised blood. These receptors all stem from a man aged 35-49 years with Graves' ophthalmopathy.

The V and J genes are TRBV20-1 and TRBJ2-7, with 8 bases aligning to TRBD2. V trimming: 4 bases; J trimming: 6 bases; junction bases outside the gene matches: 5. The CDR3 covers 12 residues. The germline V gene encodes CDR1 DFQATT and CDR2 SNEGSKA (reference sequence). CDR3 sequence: CSAKSGSAEQYF. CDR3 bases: TGCAGTGCTAAGAGCGGGAGTGCCGAGCAGTACTTC.

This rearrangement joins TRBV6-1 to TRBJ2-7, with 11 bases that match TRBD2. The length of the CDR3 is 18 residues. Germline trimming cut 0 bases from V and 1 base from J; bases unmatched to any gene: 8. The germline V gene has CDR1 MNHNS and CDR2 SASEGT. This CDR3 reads CASSEARTSGFRSYEQYF. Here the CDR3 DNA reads TGTGCCAGCAGTGAAGCCAGGACTAGCGGGTTTAGATCCTACGAGCAGTACTTC.

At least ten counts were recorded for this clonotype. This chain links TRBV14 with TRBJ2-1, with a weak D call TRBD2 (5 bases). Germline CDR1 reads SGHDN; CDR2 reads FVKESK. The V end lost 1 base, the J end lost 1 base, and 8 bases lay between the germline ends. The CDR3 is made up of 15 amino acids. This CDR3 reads CASSQVTGSYNEQFF. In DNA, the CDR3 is TGTGCCAGCAGCCAAGTAACGGGGTCCTACAATGAGCAGTTCTTC.

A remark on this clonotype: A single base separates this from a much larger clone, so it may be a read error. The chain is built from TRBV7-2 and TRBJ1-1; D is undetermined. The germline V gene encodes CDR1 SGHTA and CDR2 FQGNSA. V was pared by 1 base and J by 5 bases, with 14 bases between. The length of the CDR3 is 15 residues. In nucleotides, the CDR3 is TGTGCCAGCAGCTTAGGCATGGCCCGCCTAACTGAAGCTTTCTTT. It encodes CASSLGMARLTEAFF. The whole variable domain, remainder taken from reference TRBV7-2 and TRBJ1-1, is GAGVSQSPSNKVTEKGKDVELRCDPISGHTALYWYRQSLGQGLEFLIYFQGNSAPDKSGLPSDRFSAERTGGSVSTLTIQRTQQEDSAVYLCASSLGMARLTEAFFGQGTRLTVV.

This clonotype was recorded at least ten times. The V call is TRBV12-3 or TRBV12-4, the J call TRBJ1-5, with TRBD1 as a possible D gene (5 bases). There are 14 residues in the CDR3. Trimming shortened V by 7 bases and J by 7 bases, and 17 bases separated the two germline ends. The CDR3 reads CASNQQGIAQPQHF. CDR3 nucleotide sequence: TGTGCCAGCAACCAGCAGGGTATCGCGCAGCCCCAGCATTTT.

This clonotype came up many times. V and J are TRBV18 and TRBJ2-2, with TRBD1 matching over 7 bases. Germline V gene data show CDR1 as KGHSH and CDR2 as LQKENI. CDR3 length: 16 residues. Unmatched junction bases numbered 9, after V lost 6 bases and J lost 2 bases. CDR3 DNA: TGTGCCAGCTCCCCATCCGGGACAGCCAACACCGGGGAGCTGTTTTTT. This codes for CASSPSGTANTGELFF.

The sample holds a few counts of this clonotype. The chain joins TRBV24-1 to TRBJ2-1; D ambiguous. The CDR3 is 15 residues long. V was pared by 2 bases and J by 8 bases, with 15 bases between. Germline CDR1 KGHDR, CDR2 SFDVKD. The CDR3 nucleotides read TGTGCCACCAGTGATTCTAGTGGGGTCTCGGATGAGCAGTTCTTC. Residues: CATSDSSGVSDEQFF.

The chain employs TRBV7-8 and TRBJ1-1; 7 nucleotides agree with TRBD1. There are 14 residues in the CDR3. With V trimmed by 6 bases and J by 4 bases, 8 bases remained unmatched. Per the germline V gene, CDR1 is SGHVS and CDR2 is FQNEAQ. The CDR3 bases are TGTGCCAGCAGACGAACAGGGGTCGTCACTGAAGCTTTCTTT. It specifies CASRRTGVVTEAFF. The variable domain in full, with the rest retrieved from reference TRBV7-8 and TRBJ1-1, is GAGVSQSPRYKVAKRGQDVALRCDPISGHVSLFWYQQALGQGPEFLTYFQNEAQLDKSGLPSDRFFAERPEGSVSTLKIQRTQQEDSAVYLCASRRTGVVTEAFFGQGTRLTVV.

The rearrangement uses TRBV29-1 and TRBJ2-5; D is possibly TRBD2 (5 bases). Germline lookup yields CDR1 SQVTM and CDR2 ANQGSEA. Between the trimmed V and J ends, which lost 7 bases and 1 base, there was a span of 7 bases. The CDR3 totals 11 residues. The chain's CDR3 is CSGGGQETQYF. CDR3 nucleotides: TGCAGCGGTGGAGGCCAAGAGACCCAGTACTTC.

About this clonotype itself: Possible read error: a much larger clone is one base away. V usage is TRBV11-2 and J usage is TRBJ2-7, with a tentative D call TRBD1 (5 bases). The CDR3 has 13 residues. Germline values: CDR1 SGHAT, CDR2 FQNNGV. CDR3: CASSLVRVSEQCF. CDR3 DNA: TGTGCCAGCAGCTTAGTCAGGGTCTCCGAGCAGTGCTTC.

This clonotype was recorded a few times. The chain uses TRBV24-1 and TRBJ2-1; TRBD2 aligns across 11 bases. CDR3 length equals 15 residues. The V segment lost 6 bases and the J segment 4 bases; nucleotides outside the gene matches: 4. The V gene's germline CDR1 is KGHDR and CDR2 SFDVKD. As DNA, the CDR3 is TGTGCCACCAGTTCCGGGACTAGCGGTTACAATGAGCAGTTCTTC. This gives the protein CATSSGTSGYNEQFF.

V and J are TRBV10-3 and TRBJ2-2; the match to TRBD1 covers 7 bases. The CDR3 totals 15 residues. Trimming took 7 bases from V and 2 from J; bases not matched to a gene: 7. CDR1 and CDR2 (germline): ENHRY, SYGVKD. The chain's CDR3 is CAITRDSQNTGELFF. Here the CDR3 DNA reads TGTGCCATCACGAGGGACAGCCAAAACACCGGGGAGCTGTTTTTT.

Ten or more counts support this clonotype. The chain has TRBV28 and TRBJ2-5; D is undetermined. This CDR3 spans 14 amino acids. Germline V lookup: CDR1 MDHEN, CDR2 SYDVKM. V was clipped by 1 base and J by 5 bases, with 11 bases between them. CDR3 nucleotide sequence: TGTGCCAGCAGTTTATCACAGCCTCCGGAGACCCAGTACTTC. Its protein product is CASSLSQPPETQYF.

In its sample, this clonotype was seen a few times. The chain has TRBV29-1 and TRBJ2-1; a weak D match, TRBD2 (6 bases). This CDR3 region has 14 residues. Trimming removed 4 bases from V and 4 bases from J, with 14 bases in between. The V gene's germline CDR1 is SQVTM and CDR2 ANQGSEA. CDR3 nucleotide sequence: TGCAGCGTTGCCGGGACTCGTACTTACAATGAGCAGTTCTTC. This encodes CSVAGTRTYNEQFF.

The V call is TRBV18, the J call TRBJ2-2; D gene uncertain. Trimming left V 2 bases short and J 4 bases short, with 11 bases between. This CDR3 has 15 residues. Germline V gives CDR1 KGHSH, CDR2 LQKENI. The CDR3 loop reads CASSPNYGTTGELFF. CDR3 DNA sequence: TGTGCCAGCTCACCAAATTACGGAACCACCGGGGAGCTGTTTTTT. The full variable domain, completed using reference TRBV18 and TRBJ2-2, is NAGVMQNPRHLVRRRGQEARLRCSPMKGHSHVYWYRQLPEEGLKFMVYLQKENIIDESGMPKERFSAEFPKEGPSILRIQQVVRGDSAAYFCASSPNYGTTGELFFGEGSRLTVL.

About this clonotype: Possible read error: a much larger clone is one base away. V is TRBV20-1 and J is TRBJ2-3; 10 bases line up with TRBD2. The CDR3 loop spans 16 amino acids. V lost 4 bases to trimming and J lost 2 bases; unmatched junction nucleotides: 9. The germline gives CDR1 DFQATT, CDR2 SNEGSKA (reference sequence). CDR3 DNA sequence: TGCAGTGCTACCCCCACTAGCGGGACCTACACAGATACGCAGTATTTT. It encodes CSATPTSGTYTDTQYF.

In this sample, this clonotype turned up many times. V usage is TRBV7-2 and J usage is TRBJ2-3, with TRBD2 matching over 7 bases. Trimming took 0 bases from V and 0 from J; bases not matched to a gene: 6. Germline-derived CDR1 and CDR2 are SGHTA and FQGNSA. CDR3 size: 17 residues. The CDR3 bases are TGTGCCAGCAGCTTAGCGTATGCCGGGAGGAGCACAGATACGCAGTATTTT. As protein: CASSLAYAGRSTDTQYF.

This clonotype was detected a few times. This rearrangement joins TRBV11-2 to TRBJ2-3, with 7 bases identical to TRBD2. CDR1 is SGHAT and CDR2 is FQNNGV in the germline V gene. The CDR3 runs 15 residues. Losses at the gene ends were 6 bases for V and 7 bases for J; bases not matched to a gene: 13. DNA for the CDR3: TGTGCCAGCAGATCCCCCAGGCGGGGGATTAATACGCAGTATTTT. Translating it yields CASRSPRRGINTQYF.

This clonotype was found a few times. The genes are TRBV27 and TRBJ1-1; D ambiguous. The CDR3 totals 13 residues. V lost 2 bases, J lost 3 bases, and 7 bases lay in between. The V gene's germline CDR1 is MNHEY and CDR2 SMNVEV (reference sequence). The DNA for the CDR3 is TGTGCCAGCAGTTTAGGGGATCACACTGAAGCTTTCTTT. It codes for CASSLGDHTEAFF.

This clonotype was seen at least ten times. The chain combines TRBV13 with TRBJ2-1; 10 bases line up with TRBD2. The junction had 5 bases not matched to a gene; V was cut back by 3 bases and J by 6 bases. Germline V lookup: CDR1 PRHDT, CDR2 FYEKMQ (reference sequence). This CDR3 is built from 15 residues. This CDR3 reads CASSFGSGGFNEQFF. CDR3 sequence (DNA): TGTGCCAGCAGCTTTGGTAGCGGGGGGTTCAATGAGCAGTTCTTC.

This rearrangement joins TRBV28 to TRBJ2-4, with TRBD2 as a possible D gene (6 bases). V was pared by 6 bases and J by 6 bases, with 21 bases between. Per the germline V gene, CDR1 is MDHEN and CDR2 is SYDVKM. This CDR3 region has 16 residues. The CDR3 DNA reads TGTGCCAGCAGAGAGGGACGGGACTCGTGGGTAAACATTCAGTACTTC. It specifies CASREGRDSWVNIQYF.

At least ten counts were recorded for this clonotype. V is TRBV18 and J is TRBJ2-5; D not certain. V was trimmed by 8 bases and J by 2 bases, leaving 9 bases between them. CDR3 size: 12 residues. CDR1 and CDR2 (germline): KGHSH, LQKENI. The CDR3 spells CASTPSQETQYF. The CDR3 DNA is TGTGCCAGCACCCCCAGTCAAGAGACCCAGTACTTC.

DNA for the CDR3: TGCGCCAGCAGCCAAGACGATCAGGGGTCATGGGAGACCCAGTACTTC. Amino acid sequence: CASSQDDQGSWETQYF. The rearrangement uses TRBV4-3 and TRBJ2-5, with D maybe TRBD1 (6 bases). V dropped 0 bases and J dropped 5 bases, with 16 bases sitting between them. The CDR3 spans 16 residues. Germline V lookup: CDR1 LGHNA, CDR2 YSLEER.

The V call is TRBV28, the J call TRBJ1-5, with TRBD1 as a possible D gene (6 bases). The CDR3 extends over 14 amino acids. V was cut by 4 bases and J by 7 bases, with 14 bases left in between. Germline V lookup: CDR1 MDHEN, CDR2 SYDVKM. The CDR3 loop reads CASSYGGAEQPQHF. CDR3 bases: TGTGCCAGCAGTTATGGGGGGGCGGAACAGCCCCAGCATTTT.

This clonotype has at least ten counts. Here the CDR3 reads CASRPSELGLPNNEQFF. In nucleotides, the CDR3 is TGTGCCAGCAGGCCTTCTGAATTGGGACTTCCGAACAATGAGCAGTTCTTC. The gene calls are TRBV28 and TRBJ2-1; maybe TRBD2 (6 bases). Germline CDR1 is MDHEN and CDR2 is SYDVKM. V lost 6 bases and J 5 bases, leaving 23 bases between the germline ends. The CDR3 length is 17 residues. The whole variable domain, remainder taken from reference TRBV28 and TRBJ2-1, is DVKVTQSSRYLVKRTGEKVFLECVQDMDHENMFWYRQDPGLGLRLIYFSYDVKMKEKGDIPEGYSVSREKKERFSLILESASTNQTSMYLCASRPSELGLPNNEQFFGPGTRLTVL.